This T cell receptor (beta chain) is from a study of blood T cell repertoires in COVID-19. There are 15 residues in the CDR3. In germline, CDR1 is GTSNPN, CDR2 SVGIG (reference sequence). Trimming pared 2 bases from V and 0 bases from J, leaving 13 bases between. Repertoires were generated with immunoSEQ multiplex PCR, while TCRdb's copy carries only in-frame clones and drops some. The table has about 300,000 clones, around 86% seen once; the top ten hold 1% to 1.5%. This TCR was sampled from an older man with acute or convalescent COVID-19. The chain recombines TRBV30 with TRBJ1-2, with D unclear. The specimen sequenced was peripheral blood. CDR3 amino acids: CAWSTPGAANYGYTF. CDR3 DNA: TGTGCCTGGAGTACCCCGGGTGCAGCTAACTATGGCTACACCTTC.